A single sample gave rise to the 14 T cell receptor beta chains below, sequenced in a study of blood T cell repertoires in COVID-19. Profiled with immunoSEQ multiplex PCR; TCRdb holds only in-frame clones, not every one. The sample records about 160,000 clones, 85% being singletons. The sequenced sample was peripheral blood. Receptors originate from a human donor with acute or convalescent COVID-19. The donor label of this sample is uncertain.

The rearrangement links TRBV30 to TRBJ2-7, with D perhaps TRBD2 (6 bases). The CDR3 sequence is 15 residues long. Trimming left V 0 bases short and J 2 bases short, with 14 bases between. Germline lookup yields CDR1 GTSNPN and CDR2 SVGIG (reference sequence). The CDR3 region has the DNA TGTGCCTGGAGTGTACAGACTAGTGCTGCCTACGAGCAGTACTTC. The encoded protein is CAWSVQTSAAYEQYF.

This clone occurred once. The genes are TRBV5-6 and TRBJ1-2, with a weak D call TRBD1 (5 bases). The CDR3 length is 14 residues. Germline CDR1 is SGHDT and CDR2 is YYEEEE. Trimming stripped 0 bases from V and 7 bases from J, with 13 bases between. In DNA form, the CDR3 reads TGTGCCAGCAGCTTGGCTTTCGGGGGTGGTGGCTACACCTTC. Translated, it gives CASSLAFGGGGYTF.

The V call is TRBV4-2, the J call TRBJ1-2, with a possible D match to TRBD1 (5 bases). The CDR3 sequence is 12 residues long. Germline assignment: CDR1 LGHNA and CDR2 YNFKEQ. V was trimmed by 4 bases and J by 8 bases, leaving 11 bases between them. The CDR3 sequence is CASSPTAGGYTF. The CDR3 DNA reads TGTGCCAGCAGCCCAACCGCAGGGGGCTACACCTTC.

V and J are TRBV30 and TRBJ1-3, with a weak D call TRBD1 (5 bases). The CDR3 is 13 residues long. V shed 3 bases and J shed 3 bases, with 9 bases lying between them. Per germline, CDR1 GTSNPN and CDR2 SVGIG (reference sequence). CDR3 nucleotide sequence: TGTGCCTGGAGCGGGGGGATTGGAAACACCATATATTTT. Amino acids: CAWSGGIGNTIYF.

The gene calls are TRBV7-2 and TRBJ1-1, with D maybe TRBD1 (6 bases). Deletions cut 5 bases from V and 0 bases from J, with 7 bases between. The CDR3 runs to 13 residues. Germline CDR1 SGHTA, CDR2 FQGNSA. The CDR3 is CASSRQVNTEAFF. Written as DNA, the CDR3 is TGTGCCAGCAGCCGACAGGTGAACACTGAAGCTTTCTTT.

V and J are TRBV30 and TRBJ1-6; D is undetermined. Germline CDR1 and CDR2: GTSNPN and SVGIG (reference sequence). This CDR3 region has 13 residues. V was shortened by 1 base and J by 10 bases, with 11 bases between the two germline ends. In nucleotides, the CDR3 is TGTGCCTGGAGTGCCGATCGCGGGTCACCCCTCCACTTT. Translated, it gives CAWSADRGSPLHF.

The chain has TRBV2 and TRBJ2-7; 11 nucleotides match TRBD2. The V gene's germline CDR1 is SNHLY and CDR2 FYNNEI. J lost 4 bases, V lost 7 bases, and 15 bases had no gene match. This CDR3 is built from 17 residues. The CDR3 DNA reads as TGTGCCAGCACCCCCAGGGGGTTACTAGCGGGGGAATACGAGCAGTACTTC. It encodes CASTPRGLLAGEYEQYF.

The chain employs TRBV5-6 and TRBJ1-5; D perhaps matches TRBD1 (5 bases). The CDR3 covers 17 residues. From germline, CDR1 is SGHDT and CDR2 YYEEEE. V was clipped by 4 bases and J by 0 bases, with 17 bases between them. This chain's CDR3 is CASSPGGTFYSNQPQHF. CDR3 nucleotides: TGTGCCAGCAGCCCGGGGGGAACATTTTATAGCAATCAGCCCCAGCATTTT. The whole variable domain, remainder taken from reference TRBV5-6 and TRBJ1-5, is DAGVTQSPTHLIKTRGQQVTLRCSPKSGHDTVSWYQQALGQGPQFIFQYYEEEERQRGNFPDRFSGHQFPNYSSELNVNALLLGDSALYLCASSPGGTFYSNQPQHFGDGTRLSIL.

CDR3 region: CASSLGAGGYQETQYF. The CDR3 coding sequence is TGTGCCAGCAGCTTGGGAGCGGGGGGGTACCAAGAGACCCAGTACTTC. This rearrangement joins TRBV5-4 to TRBJ2-5; 10 bases are shared with TRBD2. The CDR3 is 16 amino acids. The germline V gene has CDR1 SGHNT and CDR2 YYREEE (reference sequence). V shed 0 bases, J shed 0 bases, and the junction held 2 bases outside the gene matches. Full variable domain (remainder filled in from reference TRBV5-4 and TRBJ2-5): ETGVTQSPTHLIKTRGQQVTLRCSSQSGHNTVSWYQQALGQGPQFIFQYYREEENGRGNFPPRFSGLQFPNYSSELNVNALELDDSALYLCASSLGAGGYQETQYFGPGTRLLVL.

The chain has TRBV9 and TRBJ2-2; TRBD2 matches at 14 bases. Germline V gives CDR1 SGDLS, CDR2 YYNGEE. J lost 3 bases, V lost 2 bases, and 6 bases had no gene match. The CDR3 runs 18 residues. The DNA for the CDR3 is TGTGCCAGCAGCGTCGGACTAGCGGGGGGCCCGTACACCGGGGAGCTGTTTTTT. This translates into CASSVGLAGGPYTGELFF.

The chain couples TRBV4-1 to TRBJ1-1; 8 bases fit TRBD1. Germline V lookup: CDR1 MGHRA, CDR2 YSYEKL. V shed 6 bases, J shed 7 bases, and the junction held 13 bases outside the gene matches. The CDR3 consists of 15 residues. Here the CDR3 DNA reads TGCGCCAGCAGATCTCGACAGGGGACGCCGGGTGAAGCTTTCTTT. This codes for CASRSRQGTPGEAFF.

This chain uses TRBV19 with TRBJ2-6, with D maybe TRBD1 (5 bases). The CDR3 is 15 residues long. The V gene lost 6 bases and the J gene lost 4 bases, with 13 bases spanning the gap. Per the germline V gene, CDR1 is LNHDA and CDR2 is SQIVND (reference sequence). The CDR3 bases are TGTGCCAGTAGGCTAGACAGTCCGGGGGCCAACGTCCTGACTTTC. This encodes CASRLDSPGANVLTF.

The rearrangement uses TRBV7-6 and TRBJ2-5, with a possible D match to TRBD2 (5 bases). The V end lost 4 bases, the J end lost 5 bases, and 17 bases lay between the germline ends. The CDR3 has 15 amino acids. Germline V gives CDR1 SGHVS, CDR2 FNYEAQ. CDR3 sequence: CASSSTGYLGETQYF. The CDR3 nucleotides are TGTGCCAGCAGCTCTACGGGATATCTCGGGGAGACCCAGTACTTC.

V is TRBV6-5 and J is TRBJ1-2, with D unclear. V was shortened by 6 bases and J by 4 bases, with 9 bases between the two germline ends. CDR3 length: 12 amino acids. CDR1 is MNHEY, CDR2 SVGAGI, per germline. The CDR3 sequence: CASSLTGYGYTF. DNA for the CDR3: TGTGCCAGCAGCCTGACGGGCTATGGCTACACCTTC.